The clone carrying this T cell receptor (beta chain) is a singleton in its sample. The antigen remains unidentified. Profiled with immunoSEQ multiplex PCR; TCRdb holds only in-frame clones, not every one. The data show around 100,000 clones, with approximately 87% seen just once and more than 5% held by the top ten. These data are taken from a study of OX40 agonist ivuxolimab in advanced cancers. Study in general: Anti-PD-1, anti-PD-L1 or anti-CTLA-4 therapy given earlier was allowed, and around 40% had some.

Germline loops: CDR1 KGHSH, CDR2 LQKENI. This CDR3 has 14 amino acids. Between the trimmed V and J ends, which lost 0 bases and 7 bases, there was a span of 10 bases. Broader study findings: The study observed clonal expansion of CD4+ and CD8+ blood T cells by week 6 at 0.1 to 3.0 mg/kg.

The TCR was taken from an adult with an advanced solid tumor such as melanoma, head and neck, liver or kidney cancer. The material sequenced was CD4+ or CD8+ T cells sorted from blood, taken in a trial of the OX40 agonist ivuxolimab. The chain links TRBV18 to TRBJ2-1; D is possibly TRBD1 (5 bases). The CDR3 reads CASSPPGRLNEQFF. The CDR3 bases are TGTGCCAGCTCACCACCGGGGCGGCTAAATGAGCAGTTCTTC.